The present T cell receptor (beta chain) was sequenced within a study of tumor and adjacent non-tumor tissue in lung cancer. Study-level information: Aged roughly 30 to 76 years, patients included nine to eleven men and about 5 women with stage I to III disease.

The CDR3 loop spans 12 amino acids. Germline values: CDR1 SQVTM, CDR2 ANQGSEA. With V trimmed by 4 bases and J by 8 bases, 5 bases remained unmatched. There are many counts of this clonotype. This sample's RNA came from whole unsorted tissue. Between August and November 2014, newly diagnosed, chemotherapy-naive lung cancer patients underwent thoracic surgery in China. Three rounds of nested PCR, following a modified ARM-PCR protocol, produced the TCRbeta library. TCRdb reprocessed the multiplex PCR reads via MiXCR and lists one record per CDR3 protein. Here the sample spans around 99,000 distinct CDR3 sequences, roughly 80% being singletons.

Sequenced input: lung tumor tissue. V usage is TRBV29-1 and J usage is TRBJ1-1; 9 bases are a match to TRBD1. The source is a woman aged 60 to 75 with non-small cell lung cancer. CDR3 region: CSVGQGGHEAFF. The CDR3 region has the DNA TGCAGCGTTGGACAGGGGGGTCACGAAGCTTTCTTT. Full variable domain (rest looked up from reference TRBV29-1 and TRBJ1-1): SAVISQKPSRDICQRGTSLTIQCQVDSQVTMMFWYRQQPGQSLTLIATANQGSEATYESGFVIDKFPISRPNLTFSTLTVSNMSPEDSSIYLCSVGQGGHEAFFGQGTRLTVV.